The 9 T cell receptor beta chains presented below share a single source sample, sequenced in a study of Ad26.COV2.S vaccination and SARS-CoV-2 variants. Sequencing was performed with immunoSEQ multiplex PCR; in TCRdb, only in-frame clones are kept and a portion is missing. The sample yields hundreds of thousands of clones, 75% to 95% seen once. The sample's treatment: about 20 received Ad26.COV2.S at low or high dose, single or two shots; about five received placebo; per-sample allocation not given. Day 63 after the first injection of vaccine or placebo was the sampling time. Specimen: peripheral blood, collected in a trial of Ad26.COV2.S vaccine versus placebo. All receptors come from a person aged 18 to 59 who received the Ad26.COV2.S COVID-19 vaccine or a placebo.

The chain uses TRBV6-2 or TRBV6-3 and TRBJ1-1, with TRBD1 as a possible D gene (6 bases). The CDR3 spans 18 residues. V gave up 5 bases and J gave up 6 bases, with 28 bases separating them. Germline V gene lookup returns CDR1 MNHEY and CDR2 SVGEGT. As DNA, the CDR3 is TGTGCCAGCAGTCTTATCCGGGGGGGCCAGGGAAGCATGGCTGAAGCTTTCTTT. Protein sequence: CASSLIRGGQGSMAEAFF.

The V and J genes are TRBV28 and TRBJ1-2, with unresolved D. Trimming shortened V by 2 bases and J by 13 bases, and 14 bases separated the two germline ends. Looked up from germline, CDR1 is MDHEN and CDR2 is SYDVKM. The CDR3 extends over 12 amino acids. In DNA, the CDR3 is TGTGCCAGCAGTTTAGATGGGAGGTCTATCACCTTC. Its protein is CASSLDGRSITF.

The rearrangement links TRBV21-1 to TRBJ2-7; TRBD2 was called by the table and not checked on the DNA. TRBV21-1 is tagged as a pseudogene. This CDR3 has 15 residues. CDR3 amino acids: CASSKGVDWSYEQYF. DNA of the CDR3: TGTGCCAGCAGCAAAGGCGTTGATTGGTCCTACGAGCAGTACTTC.

This clone was found once. V usage is TRBV6-5 and J usage is TRBJ2-7; tentatively, D is TRBD1 (6 bases). This CDR3 region has 14 residues. The germline gives CDR1 MNHEY, CDR2 SVGAGI. V shed 0 bases and J shed 5 bases, with 11 bases lying between them. CDR3 sequence reads: CASSYSRGRNEQYF. The DNA of the CDR3 is TGTGCCAGCAGTTACTCGAGGGGGAGAAACGAGCAGTACTTC.

The chain couples TRBV18 to TRBJ1-3, with a tentative D call TRBD1 (6 bases). Trimming removed 3 bases at V and 8 bases at J, with 14 bases between. Germline V gene data show CDR1 as KGHSH and CDR2 as LQKENI. There are 14 residues in the CDR3. The CDR3 here is CASSPGGRPDTIYF. The CDR3, as DNA: TGTGCCAGCTCACCGGGGGGGCGCCCGGACACCATATATTTT.

The genes are TRBV5-6 and TRBJ1-2; D is undetermined. CDR1 and CDR2 from the germline V gene are SGHDT and YYEEEE. The CDR3 is 14 amino acids. V lost 0 bases and J lost 2, with 8 bases in between. The chain's CDR3 is CASSLVSVNYGYTF. The CDR3 region has the DNA TGTGCCAGCAGCTTGGTATCCGTAAACTATGGCTACACCTTC.

V gene TRBV30 combines with J gene TRBJ1-1; perhaps TRBD1 as D (5 bases). This CDR3 has 13 amino acids. Germline V gene sequence: CDR1 GTSNPN, CDR2 SVGIG (reference sequence). Trimming removed 2 bases at V and 2 bases at J, with 9 bases between. Here the CDR3 reads CAWSSRGNTEAFF. CDR3 DNA: TGTGCCTGGAGTTCGAGGGGAAACACTGAAGCTTTCTTT. The complete variable domain, with remaining parts taken from reference TRBV30 and TRBJ1-1, reads SQTIHQWPATLVQPVGSPLSLECTVEGTSNPNLYWYRQAAGRGLQLLFYSVGIGQISSEVPQNLSASRPQDRQFILSSKKLLLSDSGFYLCAWSSRGNTEAFFGQGTRLTVV.

V usage is TRBV5-6 and J usage is TRBJ2-7; unclear D gene. The germline V gene encodes CDR1 SGHDT and CDR2 YYEEEE. This CDR3 has 11 amino acids. V was pared by 1 base and J by 4 bases, with 3 bases between. CDR3 sequence (DNA): TGTGCCAGCAGCTTGCATTACGAGCAGTACTTC. It is translated as CASSLHYEQYF.

The gene calls are TRBV28 and TRBJ2-2; no reliable D call. Germline-derived CDR1 and CDR2 are MDHEN and SYDVKM. The V end was cut by 1 base, the J end by 6 bases, with 18 bases between. The CDR3 is made up of 17 amino acids. CDR3 protein: CASSLLASKTKPGELFF. The CDR3 nucleotides are TGTGCCAGCAGTTTATTGGCGAGTAAGACAAAACCCGGGGAGCTGTTTTTT. The full variable domain, its missing parts supplied by reference TRBV28 and TRBJ2-2, is DVKVTQSSRYLVKRTGEKVFLECVQDMDHENMFWYRQDPGLGLRLIYFSYDVKMKEKGDIPEGYSVSREKKERFSLILESASTNQTSMYLCASSLLASKTKPGELFFGEGSRLTVL.